The 20 T cell receptor beta chains given below trace back to one sample, sequenced in a study of T cell responses to AZD1222 COVID-19 vaccine. The assay was immunoSEQ multiplex PCR, and TCRdb's table has in-frame clones only and misses some. The sample includes some 150,000 clones, approximately 91% of them seen just once. Sequenced material: peripheral blood, taken 28 days after the second AZD1222 dose. These receptors came from an adult who received the AZD1222 COVID-19 vaccine.

The chain recombines TRBV4-1 with TRBJ1-5; tentative D call: TRBD1 (5 bases). The ends were cut back, 1 base at V and 7 bases at J, with 14 bases in the middle. Germline CDR1 and CDR2: MGHRA and YSYEKL. This CDR3 comprises 15 residues. Written as DNA, the CDR3 is TGCGCCAGCAGCCAAGTAGTCTTGGGGGGACAGCCCCAGCATTTT. Translation gives CASSQVVLGGQPQHF.

The chain is built from TRBV18 and TRBJ1-4, with D perhaps matching TRBD1 (5 bases). Trimming cost V 4 bases and J 7 bases, with 19 bases left between them. Per the germline V gene, CDR1 is KGHSH and CDR2 is LQKENI. This CDR3 region has 16 residues. The CDR3 DNA follows: TGTGCCAGCTCACAGGCCTACGGGGACGGTTTTGAAAAACTGTTTTTT. Translation gives CASSQAYGDGFEKLFF.

This clone was observed a single time. V and J are TRBV6-5 and TRBJ1-4, with a possible D match to TRBD1 (6 bases). Germline CDR1 MNHEY, CDR2 SVGAGI. V gave up 6 bases and J gave up 7 bases, with 6 bases separating them. The CDR3 consists of 11 residues. The CDR3 sequence: CASRQGEKLFF. In DNA form, the CDR3 reads TGTGCCAGCAGACAGGGTGAAAAACTGTTTTTT.

DNA for the CDR3: TGTGCCAGCAGCCTCGAGGGGACTCAGTTCTTC. Protein: CASSLEGTQFF. V gene TRBV28 combines with J gene TRBJ2-1; D might be TRBD2 (6 bases). The CDR3 runs to 11 residues. Germline-derived CDR1 and CDR2 are MDHEN and SYDVKM. V was shortened by 6 bases and J by 13 bases, with 13 bases between the two germline ends.

V gene TRBV5-1 combines with J gene TRBJ1-3, with no clear D. CDR1 is SGHRS and CDR2 is YFSETQ in the germline V gene. V was cut by 2 bases and J by 4 bases, with 4 bases left in between. The CDR3 length is 12 residues. CDR3 amino acids: CASSLAGNTIYF. The CDR3 nucleotides read TGCGCCAGCAGCTTAGCCGGAAACACCATATATTTT.

The rearrangement joins TRBV5-1 to TRBJ1-4, with 10 bases lining up with TRBD1. The V and J ends lost 3 bases and 0 bases, in that order; junction bases with no gene match: 5. This CDR3 comprises 17 residues. Germline lookup yields CDR1 SGHRS and CDR2 YFSETQ. As DNA, the CDR3 is TGCGCCAGCAGCTGGGGACAGGGGACGGCAACTAATGAAAAACTGTTTTTT. Translated: CASSWGQGTATNEKLFF.

This clone has a single count. Other DNA sequences within the sample encode an identical CDR3. The CDR3 DNA follows: TGTGCCAGTAGTAATCAGGGCAATCAGCCCCAGCATTTT. It specifies CASSNQGNQPQHF. This chain links TRBV19 with TRBJ1-5; no definite D call. CDR3 length: 13 residues. Germline V gives CDR1 LNHDA, CDR2 SQIVND (reference sequence). Trimming took 4 bases from V and 2 from J, leaving 6 bases between them.

On this clone: Other DNA sequences in this sample translate to the same CDR3. The chain couples TRBV5-6 to TRBJ1-1; D is possibly TRBD1 (6 bases). Trimming left V 0 bases short and J 1 base short, with 7 bases between. The CDR3 is 14 amino acids. The germline CDR1 and CDR2 sequences are SGHDT and YYEEEE. In DNA, the CDR3 is TGTGCCAGCAGCTTGGTAGGGGGGAACACTGAAGCTTTCTTT. Its translation: CASSLVGGNTEAFF.

This clone was detected a few times. The V gene is TRBV2, the J gene TRBJ2-4, with 8 positions matching TRBD2. The CDR3 loop spans 16 amino acids. Germline V CDR1 and CDR2: SNHLY, FYNNEI. Unmatched junction bases numbered 7, after V lost 6 bases and J lost 0 bases. CDR3 sequence reads: CASSPTSGLAKNIQYF. CDR3 sequence (DNA): TGTGCCAGCAGCCCCACTAGCGGACTAGCCAAAAACATTCAGTACTTC.

The genes are TRBV24-1 and TRBJ2-1; D may match TRBD1 or TRBD2 (5 bases each). Trimming removed 12 bases from V and 0 bases from J, with 20 bases in between. The germline gives CDR1 KGHDR, CDR2 SFDVKD. The CDR3 sequence is 16 residues long. The CDR3 is CAEGSCIGGSYNEQFF. The CDR3, as DNA: TGTGCCGAGGGGAGTTGTATCGGTGGCTCCTACAATGAGCAGTTCTTC.

This clone was seen more than once but under ten times. V and J are TRBV15 and TRBJ1-5, with no clear D. The CDR3 length is 15 residues. Trimming cost V 0 bases and J 0 bases, with 6 bases left between them. CDR1 is LNHNV, CDR2 YYDKDF, per germline (reference sequence). CDR3 amino acids: CATSRDWYSNQPQHF. For the CDR3, the DNA is TGTGCCACCAGCAGAGACTGGTATAGCAATCAGCCCCAGCATTTT. Full variable domain (outside the CDR3, taken from reference TRBV15 and TRBJ1-5): DAMVIQNPRYQVTQFGKPVTLSCSQTLNHNVMYWYQQKSSQAPKLLFHYYDKDFNNEADTPDNFQSRRPNTSFCFLDIRSPGLGDTAMYLCATSRDWYSNQPQHFGDGTRLSIL.

CDR3 in DNA: TGTGCCACCAGTGAAGCCGGGACAGGTTACAATGAGCAGTTCTTC. It translates to CATSEAGTGYNEQFF. The rearrangement links TRBV24-1 to TRBJ2-1, with 8 positions matching TRBD1. The junction had 5 bases not matched to a gene; V was cut back by 4 bases and J by 4 bases. Germline CDR1 reads KGHDR; CDR2 reads SFDVKD. CDR3 length equals 15 residues.

This clone was seen only once. This chain links TRBV5-1 with TRBJ2-2; TRBD2 agrees at 11 bases. The CDR3 sequence is 15 residues long. The J segment lost 2 bases and the V segment lost 6 bases, leaving 3 bases of the junction unmatched. Germline V lookup: CDR1 SGHRS, CDR2 YFSETQ. This chain's CDR3 is CASKTSGSNTGELFF. CDR3 bases: TGCGCCAGCAAAACTAGCGGGAGCAACACCGGGGAGCTGTTTTTT.

The V and J genes are TRBV2 and TRBJ1-5, with a weak D call TRBD1 (5 bases). Trimming left V 5 bases short and J 6 bases short, with 11 bases between. CDR3 length equals 13 residues. The germline V gene has CDR1 SNHLY and CDR2 FYNNEI. Written as DNA, the CDR3 is TGTGCCAGCAGTTCCAGGGACGGTCAGCCCCAGCATTTT. Its protein product is CASSSRDGQPQHF.

The chain combines TRBV18 with TRBJ2-1, with 10 bases identical to TRBD1. Trimming cost V 3 bases and J 7 bases; bases outside gene matches: 3. This CDR3 comprises 14 residues. Germline CDR1 KGHSH, CDR2 LQKENI. The chain's CDR3 is CASSPGQGWNEQFF. As DNA, the CDR3 is TGTGCCAGCTCACCGGGACAGGGGTGGAATGAGCAGTTCTTC. Full variable domain (outside the CDR3, taken from reference TRBV18 and TRBJ2-1): NAGVMQNPRHLVRRRGQEARLRCSPMKGHSHVYWYRQLPEEGLKFMVYLQKENIIDESGMPKERFSAEFPKEGPSILRIQQVVRGDSAAYFCASSPGQGWNEQFFGPGTRLTVL.

This clone is a singleton in its sample. The gene calls are TRBV12-3 or TRBV12-4 and TRBJ1-2; D is unclear. Deletions cut 3 bases from V and 4 bases from J, with 9 bases between. The CDR3 is 13 amino acids. CDR3 in DNA: TGTGCCAGCAGTTTCGACACGGGCTATGGCTACACCTTC. This translates into CASSFDTGYGYTF.

The V gene is TRBV21-1, the J gene TRBJ2-2; the D call of TRBD2 is as the table states it, not checked on the DNA. TRBV21-1 represents a pseudogene. The CDR3 spans 17 residues. The CDR3: CASSKEISGVSTGELFF. CDR3 nucleotide sequence: TGTGCCAGCAGCAAAGAGATCTCGGGGGTCAGCACCGGGGAGCTGTTTTTT.

This clone was counted once. V is TRBV6-1 and J is TRBJ1-5, with unresolved D. V was pared by 0 bases and J by 11 bases, with 20 bases between. Germline CDR1 and CDR2: MNHNS and SASEGT. There are 16 residues in the CDR3. The CDR3 bases are TGTGCCAGCAGTGAAGCGCGGTGGTATGCCGGTATTGCCCAGCATTTT. It translates to CASSEARWYAGIAQHF.

The chain uses TRBV28 and TRBJ1-5; 7 bases are shared with TRBD1. Trimming removed 6 bases from V and 4 bases from J; junction bases left unmatched: 6. CDR3 size: 14 residues. The germline gives CDR1 MDHEN, CDR2 SYDVKM. CDR3 sequence reads: CASSPGQRNQPQHF. The CDR3, as DNA: TGTGCCAGCAGCCCGGGACAGAGAAATCAGCCCCAGCATTTT.

Details on this clone: At one of its ends the junction is not consistent with the germline gene, which may arise from a read error. V and J are TRBV4-1 and TRBJ1-4; 7 bases fit TRBD1. CDR1 and CDR2 (germline): MGHRA, YSYEKL. This CDR3 contains 15 residues. The CDR3 sequence is CASRQGGQPSEKLFF. DNA of the CDR3: TGCGCCAGCAGACAAGGGGGACAGCCTAGCGAAAAACTGTTTTTT.